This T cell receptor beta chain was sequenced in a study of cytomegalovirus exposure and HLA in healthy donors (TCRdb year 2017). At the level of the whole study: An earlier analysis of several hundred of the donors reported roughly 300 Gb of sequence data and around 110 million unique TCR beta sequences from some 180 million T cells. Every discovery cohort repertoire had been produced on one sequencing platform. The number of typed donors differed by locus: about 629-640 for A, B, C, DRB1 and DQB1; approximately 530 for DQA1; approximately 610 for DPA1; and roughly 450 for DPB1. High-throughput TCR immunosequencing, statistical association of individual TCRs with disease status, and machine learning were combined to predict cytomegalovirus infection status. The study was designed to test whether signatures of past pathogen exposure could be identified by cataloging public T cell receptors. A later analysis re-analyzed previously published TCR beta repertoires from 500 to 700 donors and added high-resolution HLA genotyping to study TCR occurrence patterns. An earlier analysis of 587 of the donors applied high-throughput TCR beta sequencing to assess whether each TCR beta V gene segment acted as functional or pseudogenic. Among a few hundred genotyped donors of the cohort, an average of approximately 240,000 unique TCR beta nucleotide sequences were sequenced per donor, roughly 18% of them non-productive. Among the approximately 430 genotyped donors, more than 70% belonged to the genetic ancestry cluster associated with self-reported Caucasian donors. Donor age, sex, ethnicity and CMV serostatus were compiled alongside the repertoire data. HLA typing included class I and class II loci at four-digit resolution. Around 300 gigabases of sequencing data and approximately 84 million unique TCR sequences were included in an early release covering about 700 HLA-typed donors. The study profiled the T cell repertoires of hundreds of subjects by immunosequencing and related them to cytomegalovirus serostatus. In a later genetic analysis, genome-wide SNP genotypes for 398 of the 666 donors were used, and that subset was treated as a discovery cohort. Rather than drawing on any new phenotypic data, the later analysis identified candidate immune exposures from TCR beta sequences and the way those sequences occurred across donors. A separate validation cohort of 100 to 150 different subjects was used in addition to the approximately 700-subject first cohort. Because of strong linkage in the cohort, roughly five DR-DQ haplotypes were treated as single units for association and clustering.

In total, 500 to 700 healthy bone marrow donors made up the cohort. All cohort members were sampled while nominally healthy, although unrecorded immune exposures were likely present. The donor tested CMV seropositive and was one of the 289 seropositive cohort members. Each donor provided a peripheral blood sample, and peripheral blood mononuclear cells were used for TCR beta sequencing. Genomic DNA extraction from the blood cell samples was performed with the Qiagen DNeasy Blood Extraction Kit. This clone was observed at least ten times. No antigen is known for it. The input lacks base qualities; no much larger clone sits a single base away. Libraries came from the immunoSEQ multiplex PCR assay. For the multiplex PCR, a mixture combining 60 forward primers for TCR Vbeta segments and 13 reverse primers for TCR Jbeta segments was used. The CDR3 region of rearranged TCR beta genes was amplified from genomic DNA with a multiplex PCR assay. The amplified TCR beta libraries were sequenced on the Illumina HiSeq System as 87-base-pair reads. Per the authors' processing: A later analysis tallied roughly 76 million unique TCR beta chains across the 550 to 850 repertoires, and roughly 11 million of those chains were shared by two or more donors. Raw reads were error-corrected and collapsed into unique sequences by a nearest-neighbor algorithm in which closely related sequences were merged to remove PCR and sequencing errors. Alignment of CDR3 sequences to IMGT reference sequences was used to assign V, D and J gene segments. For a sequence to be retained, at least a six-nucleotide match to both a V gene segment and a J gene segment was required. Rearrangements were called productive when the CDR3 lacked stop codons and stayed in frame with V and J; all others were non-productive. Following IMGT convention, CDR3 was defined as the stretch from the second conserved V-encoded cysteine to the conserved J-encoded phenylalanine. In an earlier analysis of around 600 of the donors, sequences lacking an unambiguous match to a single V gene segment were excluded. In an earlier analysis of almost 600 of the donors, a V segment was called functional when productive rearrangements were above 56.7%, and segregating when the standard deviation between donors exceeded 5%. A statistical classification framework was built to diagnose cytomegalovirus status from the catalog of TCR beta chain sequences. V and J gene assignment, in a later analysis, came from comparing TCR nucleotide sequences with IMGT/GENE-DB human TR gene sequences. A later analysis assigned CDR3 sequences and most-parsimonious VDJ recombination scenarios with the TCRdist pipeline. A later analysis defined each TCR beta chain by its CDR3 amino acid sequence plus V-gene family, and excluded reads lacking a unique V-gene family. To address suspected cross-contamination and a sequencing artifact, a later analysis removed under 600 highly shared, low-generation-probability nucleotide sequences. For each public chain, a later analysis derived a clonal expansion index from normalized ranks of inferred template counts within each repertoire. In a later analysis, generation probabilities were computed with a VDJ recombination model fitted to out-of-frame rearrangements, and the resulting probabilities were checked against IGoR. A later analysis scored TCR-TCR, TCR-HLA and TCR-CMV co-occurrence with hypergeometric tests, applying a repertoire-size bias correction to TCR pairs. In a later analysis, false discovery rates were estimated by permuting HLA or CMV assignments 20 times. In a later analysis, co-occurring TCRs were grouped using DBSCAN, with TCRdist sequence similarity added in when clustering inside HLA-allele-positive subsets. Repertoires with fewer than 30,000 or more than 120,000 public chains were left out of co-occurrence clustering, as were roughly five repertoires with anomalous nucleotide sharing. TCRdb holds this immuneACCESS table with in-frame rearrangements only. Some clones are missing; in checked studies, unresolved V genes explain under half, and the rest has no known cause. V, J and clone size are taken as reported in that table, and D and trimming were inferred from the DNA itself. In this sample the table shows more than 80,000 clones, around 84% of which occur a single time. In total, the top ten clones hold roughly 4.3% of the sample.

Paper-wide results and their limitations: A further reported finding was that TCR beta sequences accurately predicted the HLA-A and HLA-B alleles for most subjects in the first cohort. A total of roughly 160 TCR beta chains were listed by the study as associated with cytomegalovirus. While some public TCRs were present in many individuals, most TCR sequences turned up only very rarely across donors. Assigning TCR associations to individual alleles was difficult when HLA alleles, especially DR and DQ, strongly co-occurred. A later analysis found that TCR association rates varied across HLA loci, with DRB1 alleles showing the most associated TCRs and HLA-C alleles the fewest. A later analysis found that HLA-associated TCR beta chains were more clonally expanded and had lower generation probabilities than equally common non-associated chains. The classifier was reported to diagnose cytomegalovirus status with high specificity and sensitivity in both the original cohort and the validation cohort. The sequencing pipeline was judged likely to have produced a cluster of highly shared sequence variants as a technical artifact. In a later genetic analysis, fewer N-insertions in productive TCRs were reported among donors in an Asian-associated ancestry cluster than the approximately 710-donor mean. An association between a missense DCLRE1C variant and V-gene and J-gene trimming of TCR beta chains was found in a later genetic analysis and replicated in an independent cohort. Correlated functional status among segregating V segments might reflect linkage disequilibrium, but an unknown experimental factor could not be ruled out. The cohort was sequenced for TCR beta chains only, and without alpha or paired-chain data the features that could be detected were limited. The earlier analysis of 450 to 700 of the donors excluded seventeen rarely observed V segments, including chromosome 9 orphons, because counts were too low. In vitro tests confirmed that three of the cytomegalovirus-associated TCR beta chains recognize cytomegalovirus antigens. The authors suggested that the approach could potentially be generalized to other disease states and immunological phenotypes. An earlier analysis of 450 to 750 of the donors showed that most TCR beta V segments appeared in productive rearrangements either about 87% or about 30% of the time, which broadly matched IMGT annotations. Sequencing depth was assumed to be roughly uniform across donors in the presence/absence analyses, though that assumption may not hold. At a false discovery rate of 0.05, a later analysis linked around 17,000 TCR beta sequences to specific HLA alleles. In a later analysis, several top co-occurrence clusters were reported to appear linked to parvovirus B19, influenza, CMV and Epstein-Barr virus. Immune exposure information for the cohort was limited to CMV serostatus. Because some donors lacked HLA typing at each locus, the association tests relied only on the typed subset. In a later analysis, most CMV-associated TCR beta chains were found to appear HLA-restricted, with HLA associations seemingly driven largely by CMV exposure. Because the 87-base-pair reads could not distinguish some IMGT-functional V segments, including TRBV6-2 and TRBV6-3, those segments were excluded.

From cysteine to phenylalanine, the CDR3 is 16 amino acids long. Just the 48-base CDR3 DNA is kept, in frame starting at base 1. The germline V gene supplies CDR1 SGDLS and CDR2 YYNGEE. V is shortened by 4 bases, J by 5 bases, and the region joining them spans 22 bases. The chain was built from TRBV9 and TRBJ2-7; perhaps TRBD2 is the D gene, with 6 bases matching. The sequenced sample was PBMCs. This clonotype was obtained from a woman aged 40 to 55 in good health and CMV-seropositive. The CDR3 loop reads CASSPLGEVFLDEQYF. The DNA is TGTGCCAGCAGCCCATTAGGGGAGGTTTTCCTCGACGAGCAGTACTTC.